The entry below describes one T cell receptor (beta chain). The target of this receptor is not known. Within one base of it there is no much larger clone, and no base qualities were kept. Library generation was performed with the immunoSEQ multiplex PCR assay. A mixture of 60 forward primers for TCR Vbeta segments and 13 reverse primers for TCR Jbeta segments was used in the multiplex PCR. The CDR3 region of rearranged TCR beta genes was amplified from genomic DNA by a multiplex PCR assay. On the Illumina HiSeq System, the amplified TCR beta libraries were sequenced as 87-base-pair reads. The authors processed their data as follows. A later analysis counted approximately 84 million unique TCR beta chains across the 550 to 700 repertoires, and some 11 million of these chains were shared by at least two donors. Raw reads were error-corrected and collapsed into unique sequences by a nearest-neighbor algorithm in which closely related sequences were merged to remove PCR and sequencing errors. V, D and J gene segments were assigned by aligning CDR3 sequences to IMGT reference sequences. For a sequence to be retained, at least a six-nucleotide match to both a V gene segment and a J gene segment was required. A rearrangement was called productive if the CDR3 had no stop codons and remained in frame with V and J, and every other rearrangement was called non-productive. CDR3 was defined according to IMGT convention as the region running from the second conserved V-encoded cysteine to the conserved J-encoded phenylalanine. The earlier analysis of approximately 590 of the donors excluded any sequence lacking an unambiguous match to a single V gene segment. In an earlier analysis of approximately 610 of the donors, V segments were called functional above 56.7% productive rearrangements and were called segregating when the between-donor standard deviation exceeded 5%. A statistical classification framework was developed to diagnose cytomegalovirus status using the catalog of TCR beta chain sequences. A later analysis assigned V and J genes by comparing TCR nucleotide sequences with IMGT/GENE-DB human TR gene sequences. In a later analysis, CDR3 sequences and most-parsimonious VDJ recombination scenarios were assigned using the TCRdist pipeline. A later analysis defined each TCR beta chain by its CDR3 amino acid sequence plus V-gene family, and excluded reads lacking a unique V-gene family. To address suspected cross-contamination and a sequencing artifact, a later analysis removed under 600 highly shared, low-generation-probability nucleotide sequences. For each public chain, a later analysis derived a clonal expansion index from normalized ranks of inferred template counts within each repertoire. In a later analysis, generation probabilities were computed using a VDJ recombination model fitted to out-of-frame rearrangements, and the results were checked against IGoR. A later analysis scored TCR-TCR, TCR-HLA and TCR-CMV co-occurrence with hypergeometric tests, applying a repertoire-size bias correction to TCR pairs. To estimate false discovery rates, a later analysis permuted the HLA or CMV assignments 20 times. In a later analysis, co-occurring TCRs were grouped with DBSCAN, and TCRdist sequence similarity was added when clustering was performed within HLA-allele-positive subsets. For co-occurrence clustering, repertoires with fewer than 30,000 or more than 120,000 public chains were excluded, along with several repertoires with anomalous nucleotide sharing. TCRdb re-hosts the immuneACCESS table, in-frame sequences only. Its copies lack some clones; in the studies checked, an unresolved V gene accounts for under half of them, and the cause for the rest is not known. For V, J and clone size, that table is used; D and trimming come from the DNA. Within this sample are 84,000 or so clones, with around four fifths of them counted one time only. Jointly, the top ten make up roughly 1.9% of the sample.

The cohort consisted of 666 healthy bone marrow donors. At the time of sampling, all cohort members were nominally healthy, though unrecorded immune exposures were likely present. The donor was CMV seronegative and was included in the group of several hundred seronegative cohort members. Every donor gave a peripheral blood sample, and the peripheral blood mononuclear cells from that sample were used for TCR beta sequencing. The Qiagen DNeasy Blood Extraction Kit was used to extract genomic DNA from the blood cell samples. This sample is part of a study of cytomegalovirus exposure and HLA in healthy donors (TCRdb year 2017). With regard to the full study: An earlier analysis of 587 of the donors reported approximately 280 Gb of sequence data and 117 million unique TCR beta sequences obtained from 150 million to 200 million T cells. About 280 gigabases of sequencing data and 78 million or so unique TCR sequences were included in an early release covering roughly 700 HLA-typed donors. Of the 300 to 500 genotyped donors, 80% to 90% were placed in the genetic ancestry cluster associated with self-reported Caucasian donors. The aim of the study was to test whether cataloging public T cell receptors could identify signatures of past pathogen exposure. The study profiled the T cell repertoires of 500 to 800 subjects by immunosequencing and related them to cytomegalovirus serostatus. Along with the approximately 600-subject first cohort, a separate validation cohort of over a hundred different subjects was used. The study combined high-throughput TCR immunosequencing, statistical association of individual TCRs with disease status, and machine learning to predict cytomegalovirus infection status. A later analysis re-analyzed previously published TCR beta repertoires from approximately 670 donors and added high-resolution HLA genotyping to study TCR occurrence patterns. Rather than drawing on any new phenotypic data, the later analysis identified candidate immune exposures from TCR beta sequences and the way those sequences occurred across donors. To decide whether each TCR beta V gene segment behaved as functional or pseudogenic, an earlier analysis of 587 of the donors relied on high-throughput TCR beta sequencing. Donor age, sex, ethnicity and CMV serostatus were compiled together with the repertoire data. A later genetic analysis used genome-wide SNP genotypes for about 65% of the roughly 670 donors, treating that subset as a discovery cohort. All discovery cohort repertoires had been generated using a single sequencing platform. Both class I and class II loci were covered by HLA typing, at four-digit resolution. Typing coverage differed by locus: A, B, C, DRB1 and DQB1 were typed in about 620-630 donors, DQA1 in roughly 500, DPA1 in 606, and DPB1 in 472. Four or five DR-DQ haplotypes were handled as single units for association and clustering because linkage in the cohort was strong. Across some 400 genotyped donors of the cohort, an average of approximately 240,000 unique TCR beta nucleotide sequences per donor were sequenced, and 15% to 20% of those sequences were non-productive.

What the study reported, not specific to this receptor: In the study, about 150 TCR beta chains were listed as associated with cytomegalovirus. Linkage disequilibrium might explain the correlated functional status among segregating V segments, but an unknown experimental factor could not be ruled out. For the cohort, immune exposure information was limited to CMV serostatus. A cluster of highly shared sequence variants was judged likely to be a technical artifact of the sequencing pipeline. In vitro tests confirmed that three of the cytomegalovirus-associated TCR beta chains recognize cytomegalovirus antigens. According to a later analysis, most CMV-associated TCR beta chains appeared to be HLA-restricted, and the HLA associations seemed to be driven largely by CMV exposure. The classifier was reported to diagnose cytomegalovirus status with high specificity and sensitivity in both the original cohort and the validation cohort. In this cohort, only TCR beta chains were sequenced, and detectable features were limited by the absence of alpha or paired-chain data. A further reported finding was that TCR beta sequences accurately predicted the HLA-A and HLA-B alleles for most subjects in the first cohort. Strong co-occurrence of HLA alleles, especially DR and DQ, made assigning TCR associations to individual alleles difficult. Presence/absence analyses assumed roughly uniform sequencing depth across donors, an assumption that may not hold. According to the authors, the approach could potentially be generalized to other disease states and immunological phenotypes. In a later analysis, the rate of TCR association differed among HLA loci, with DRB1 alleles having the most associated TCRs and HLA-C alleles having the fewest. Compared with the 666-donor mean, donors in an Asian-associated ancestry cluster had fewer N-insertions in productive TCRs, according to a later genetic analysis. V-gene and J-gene trimming of TCR beta chains was associated with a missense DCLRE1C variant in a later genetic analysis, and the association was replicated in an independent cohort. Because HLA typing was unavailable for some donors at each locus, only the typed subset was used in association tests. Broadly in line with IMGT annotations, most TCR beta V segments showed up in productive rearrangements about 87% or about 30% of the time in an earlier analysis of about 500 of the donors. In a later analysis, HLA-associated TCR beta chains showed more clonal expansion and lower generation probabilities than non-associated chains that were equally common. Across donors, most TCR sequences were observed very rarely, whereas some public TCRs were present in many individuals. In a later analysis, about 16,000 TCR beta sequences were associated with specific HLA alleles at a false discovery rate of 0.05. In a later analysis, several top co-occurrence clusters were reported to appear linked to parvovirus B19, influenza, CMV and Epstein-Barr virus. The earlier analysis of 587 of the donors excluded 15 to 20 rarely observed V segments, including chromosome 9 orphons, because counts were too low.

Sequencing was performed on PBMCs. The source is a boy between 10 and 17 years old in good health and CMV-seronegative.

The CDR3 reads CASSFNRGWETQYF. The bases are TGTGCCAGCAGCTTCAACCGGGGGTGGGAGACCCAGTACTTC. The chain employs TRBV11-2 and TRBJ2-5, and possibly TRBD2, on 6 matching bases. V is clipped by 3 bases and J by 5 bases, and the sequence between their germline boundaries is 13 bases long. CDR1 and CDR2 (SGHAT, FQNNGV) derive from the germline V gene. From cysteine to phenylalanine, the CDR3 is 14 amino acids long. CDR3 DNA only is kept here, 42 bases in frame from base 1. When the CDR3 is completed using the reference TRBV11-2 and TRBJ2-5 genes on either side, the full variable domain is EAGVAQSPRYKIIEKRQSVAFWCNPISGHATLYWYQQILGQGPKLLIQFQNNGVVDDSQLPKDRFSAERLKGVDSTLKIQPAKLEDSAVYLCASSFNRGWETQYFGPGTRLLVL.